This T cell receptor (beta chain) is from a study of shared clonotypes between healthy human individuals. Trimming stripped 3 bases from V and 4 bases from J, with 25 bases between. Looked up from germline, CDR1 is ENHRY and CDR2 is SYGVKD. The CDR3 consists of 18 residues. When replicate PCRs were run on sorted subsets, they used 200 to 250 ng DNA, tens of thousands of T cell genomes. Sequencing was performed with immunoSEQ multiplex PCR; in TCRdb, only in-frame clones are kept and a portion is missing. The table shows around 2,000,000 clones, with over 85% occurring only once. In the naive CD8 group, cells lacked CD45RO and were positively selected for CCR7, so terminally differentiated effector memory CD45RA+ cells were left out.

The source is a man between 18 and 29 years old in good health. The chain has TRBV10-3 and TRBJ2-7; a possible D gene is TRBD1 (7 bases). The specimen sequenced was naive CD8+ T cells sorted from blood. The CDR3 is CAISEGPFGGGNNYEQYF. CDR3 nucleotides: TGTGCCATCAGTGAAGGGCCCTTTGGAGGGGGCAATAATTACGAGCAGTACTTC.